One and the same sample provided the 29 T cell receptor beta chains below, sequenced in a study of patients and donors after allogeneic stem cell transplantation (dated by TCRdb to the early 2020s). The library was obtained by RT-PCR. The instrument was a NextSeq 550. The public sequencing data were trimmed at Q25 with fastp and processed into clonotypes with MiXCR by TCRdb, which kept only in-frame beta chains. Rows with a matching CDR3 protein are joined into one entry that keeps the most common DNA and genes. This sample has hundreds of thousands of distinct CDR3 sequences in its table, and 16% of those were observed once. The ten largest clones take up less than 8.5% of the sample. The sample taken for sequencing was blood, either unsorted or a sorted T cell fraction (not recorded which). The receptors come from a human donor who was either an allogeneic HSCT recipient or a stem cell or donor lymphocyte infusion donor (not recorded which). It is not recorded whose cells these are; they may come from a transplant donor.

A few counts support this clonotype. The chain joins TRBV5-6 to TRBJ2-1; TRBD1 is a possible D gene (6 bases). The CDR3 is 16 amino acids. Trimming took 4 bases from V and 0 from J, leaving 14 bases between them. In germline, CDR1 is SGHDT, CDR2 YYEEEE. CDR3 nucleotide sequence: TGTGCCAGCAGCACCGGACAGCGCAGCTCCTACAATGAGCAGTTCTTC. Translated: CASSTGQRSSYNEQFF.

A few counts support this clonotype. The chain employs TRBV12-3 or TRBV12-4 and TRBJ2-3, with 11 positions matching TRBD2. With V trimmed by 4 bases and J by 3 bases, 9 bases remained unmatched. This CDR3 comprises 17 residues. The CDR3 reads CASSYLRLAGRTDTQYF. CDR3 bases: TGTGCCAGCAGTTATTTACGACTAGCGGGGCGTACAGATACGCAGTATTTT.

This clonotype has only a few counts. The chain links TRBV3-1 to TRBJ2-7; D might be TRBD1 or TRBD2, each matching 5 bases. The CDR3 consists of 16 residues. In germline, CDR1 is LGHDT, CDR2 YNNKEL (reference sequence). V dropped 1 base and J dropped 6 bases, with 19 bases sitting between them. CDR3 sequence: CASSQVRTLRGREQYF. The DNA of the CDR3 is TGTGCCAGCAGCCAAGTCCGGACTTTAAGGGGTCGCGAGCAGTACTTC.

This clonotype was observed a few times. The V call is TRBV12-3 or TRBV12-4, the J call TRBJ1-1, with unresolved D. Deletions cut 3 bases from V and 3 bases from J, with 8 bases between. CDR3 length: 13 amino acids. The CDR3 DNA reads as TGTGCCAGCAGTTTTAGGTGGGACACTGAAGCTTTCTTT. Its translation is CASSFRWDTEAFF.

This clonotype was recorded at least ten times. This chain links TRBV29-1 with TRBJ1-5; D not certain. V was clipped by 6 bases and J by 7 bases, with 16 bases between them. The germline V gene encodes CDR1 SQVTM and CDR2 ANQGSEA. This CDR3 has 13 amino acids. The CDR3 loop reads CSVLHGEGQPQHF. The DNA for the CDR3 is TGCAGCGTCCTACACGGAGAGGGACAGCCCCAGCATTTT.

The chain links TRBV5-6 to TRBJ1-1; D is unresolved. Germline CDR1 is SGHDT and CDR2 is YYEEEE. Trimming took off 1 base at V and 1 base at J, with 5 bases between the two ends. CDR3 size: 13 residues. CDR3 residues: CASSLCQNTEAFF. CDR3 nucleotide sequence: TGTGCCAGCAGCTTGTGCCAGAACACTGAAGCTTTCTTT.

This clonotype was found many times. CDR3 sequence: CSARVRGKVKNIQYF. The DNA for the CDR3 is TGCAGTGCTAGAGTGCGGGGCAAGGTCAAAAACATTCAGTACTTC. The V gene is TRBV20-1, the J gene TRBJ2-4; possibly TRBD2 for D (6 bases). Trimming removed 1 base at V and 3 bases at J, with 13 bases between. CDR1 is DFQATT and CDR2 is SNEGSKA in the germline V gene (reference sequence). This CDR3 contains 15 residues.

This clonotype has just a few counts. V gene TRBV4-1 combines with J gene TRBJ1-3; D not resolved. The germline CDR1 and CDR2 sequences are MGHRA and YSYEKL. V lost 1 base, J lost 0 bases, and 10 bases lay in between. The CDR3 is 16 residues long. CDR3 region: CASSQVWTNSGNTIYF. The DNA for the CDR3 is TGCGCCAGCAGCCAAGTTTGGACGAACTCTGGAAACACCATATATTTT.

V usage is TRBV4-1 and J usage is TRBJ2-3; D is possibly TRBD2 (6 bases). V was shortened by 0 bases and J by 10 bases, with 20 bases between the two germline ends. Germline CDR1 is MGHRA and CDR2 is YSYEKL. The CDR3 runs 16 residues. This CDR3 reads CASSQDETGTGRAQYF. CDR3 in DNA: TGCGCCAGCAGCCAAGACGAAACCGGGACTGGTAGGGCGCAGTATTTT.

The chain is built from TRBV7-3 and TRBJ2-2; 11 bases fit TRBD2. The CDR3 has 16 amino acids. The germline V gene encodes CDR1 SGHTA and CDR2 FQGTGA. V dropped 4 bases and J dropped 5; count of bases not matched to a gene: 6. This CDR3 reads CASSSPRLAGTGELFF. The CDR3 nucleotides read TGTGCCAGCAGCTCACCTCGACTAGCGGGAACCGGGGAGCTGTTTTTT.

In this sample, this clonotype is medium-sized. This chain joins TRBV7-9 and TRBJ2-7; 8 bases agree with TRBD1. This CDR3 contains 12 residues. After removal of 8 bases from V and 2 bases from J, the junction contained 2 bases not matched to a gene. Germline loops: CDR1 SEHNR, CDR2 FQNEAQ (reference sequence). This chain's CDR3 is CASSQGAYEQYF. Here the CDR3 DNA reads TGTGCCAGCTCACAGGGGGCCTACGAGCAGTACTTC.

The V gene is TRBV6-2 or TRBV6-3, the J gene TRBJ2-7; 7 nucleotides line up with TRBD1. The germline V gene has CDR1 MNHEY and CDR2 SVGEGT. CDR3 size: 17 residues. V was clipped by 0 bases and J by 4 bases; unmatched bases: 12. The CDR3 loop reads CASSYSLGQAGAYEQYF. The CDR3 region has the DNA TGTGCCAGCAGTTACTCCCTCGGACAGGCCGGAGCGTACGAGCAGTACTTC.

This clonotype showed up just a few times. The V and J genes are TRBV7-9 and TRBJ2-1; 9 bases align to TRBD1. The V and J ends lost 5 bases and 0 bases, in that order; junction bases with no gene match: 8. Looked up from germline, CDR1 is SEHNR and CDR2 is FQNEAQ (reference sequence). This CDR3 comprises 17 residues. This chain's CDR3 is CASSPRTGESSYNEQFF. As DNA, the CDR3 is TGTGCCAGCAGCCCGAGGACAGGGGAGAGCTCCTACAATGAGCAGTTCTTC.

The chain employs TRBV2 and TRBJ2-7, with TRBD1 as a possible D gene (6 bases). In germline, CDR1 is SNHLY, CDR2 FYNNEI. This CDR3 comprises 14 residues. Deletions cut 2 bases from V and 0 bases from J, with 8 bases between. The CDR3 is CASSEQGSSYEQYF. The CDR3 DNA reads as TGTGCCAGCAGTGAACAGGGGTCCTCCTACGAGCAGTACTTC.

The chain combines TRBV29-1 with TRBJ2-1; D remains unclear. CDR3 length: 13 amino acids. Germline V gives CDR1 SQVTM, CDR2 ANQGSEA. The V end was cut by 3 bases, the J end by 2 bases, with 8 bases between. In DNA, the CDR3 is TGCAGCGTTGAGGTTCGAGCCTACAATGAGCAGTTCTTC. Protein: CSVEVRAYNEQFF.

This clonotype was seen a handful of times. The chain joins TRBV4-1 to TRBJ1-4, with D hard to call. V lost 4 bases to trimming and J lost 5 bases, with 20 bases between them. The CDR3 totals 17 residues. Per germline, CDR1 MGHRA and CDR2 YSYEKL. The CDR3 DNA reads TGCGCCAGCAGCCTTCTCGGGGTAAGGGTGGCGAATGAAAAACTGTTTTTT. It is translated as CASSLLGVRVANEKLFF.

The genes are TRBV11-3 and TRBJ2-2; 8 bases are a match to TRBD2. The CDR3 runs 15 residues. The J segment lost 7 bases and the V segment lost 0 bases, leaving 4 bases of the junction unmatched. Germline assignment: CDR1 SGHNT and CDR2 YENEEA. CDR3 in DNA: TGTGCCAGCAGCTTAGATTGGAGCGGGAGCGGGGAGCTGTTTTTT. Encoded protein: CASSLDWSGSGELFF.

In this sample, this clonotype turned up a few times. The chain uses TRBV4-3 and TRBJ1-2, with a possible D match to TRBD1 (5 bases). Germline V gene lookup returns CDR1 LGHNA and CDR2 YSLEER. This CDR3 spans 16 amino acids. V gave up 3 bases and J gave up 1 base, with 15 bases separating them. The CDR3 region has the DNA TGCGCCAGCAGCCAGGGGCGTGCGGGCCTTAACTATGGCTACACCTTC. Translating it yields CASSQGRAGLNYGYTF.

There are a few counts of this clonotype. The chain couples TRBV7-9 to TRBJ2-7; 7 bases are shared with TRBD1. Per the germline V gene, CDR1 is SEHNR and CDR2 is FQNEAQ (reference sequence). After removal of 8 bases from V and 4 bases from J, the junction contained 14 bases not matched to a gene. The CDR3 totals 15 residues. CDR3 residues: CASAYGQGVLYEQYF. Here the CDR3 DNA reads TGTGCCAGCGCGTATGGGCAGGGGGTGCTATACGAGCAGTACTTC.

This clonotype has a handful of counts. The rearrangement links TRBV6-1 to TRBJ1-3; D not certain. Between the trimmed V and J ends, which lost 2 bases and 0 bases, there was a span of 5 bases. Germline CDR1 is MNHNS and CDR2 is SASEGT. CDR3 length equals 14 residues. CDR3 bases: TGTGCCAGCAGTGAACAGAGCTCTGGAAACACCATATATTTT. Translation gives CASSEQSSGNTIYF.

Concerning this clonotype: The CDR3 end shows no conserved phenylalanine or tryptophan, and so a read error is likely. J is TRBJ2-3 and V is TRBV9; the match to TRBD2 covers 12 bases. The germline V gene has CDR1 SGDLS and CDR2 YYNGEE. The CDR3 covers 16 residues. The V and J ends lost 4 bases and 1 base, in that order; junction bases with no gene match: 4. The CDR3 here is CASSTRLAGGTDTQYY. CDR3 nucleotide sequence: TGTGCCAGCAGCACTCGACTAGCGGGGGGCACAGATACGCAGTATTAT.

This clonotype has more than one count but fewer than ten. The J gene is TRBJ1-5, the V gene TRBV7-4; D perhaps matches TRBD1 (5 bases). This CDR3 comprises 19 residues. V was clipped by 5 bases and J by 0 bases, with 23 bases between them. Looked up from germline, CDR1 is SGHVT and CDR2 is SQSDAQ. The CDR3, as DNA: TGTGCCAGCAGCCTGCCCCGGGACGGTAAATTTAATAGCAATCAGCCCCAGCATTTT. Translating gives CASSLPRDGKFNSNQPQHF.

Worth noting for this clonotype: At one end, the junction sequence differs from germline, possibly due to a read error. The V call is TRBV4-1, the J call TRBJ2-5; 8 positions agree with TRBD2. The V gene's germline CDR1 is MGHRA and CDR2 YSYEKL. The length of the CDR3 is 15 residues. In DNA form, the CDR3 reads TGCGCCAGCAGAGTACGGGTAGCGGGAAGAGAGACCCTGTACTTC. It translates to CASRVRVAGRETLYF.

This clonotype has more than one count but fewer than ten. V gene TRBV29-1 combines with J gene TRBJ2-7, with a weak D call TRBD2 (6 bases). Deletions cut 5 bases from V and 7 bases from J, with 12 bases between. The germline V gene has CDR1 SQVTM and CDR2 ANQGSEA. The CDR3 length is 11 residues. CDR3 amino acids: CSVRAGWEQYF. The CDR3 DNA is TGCAGCGTTAGGGCGGGGTGGGAGCAGTACTTC.

J is TRBJ1-2 and V is TRBV21-1. TRBV21-1 is a pseudogene locus. CDR3 length: 13 residues. The CDR3 loop reads CASRPNTSYGYTF. The CDR3 DNA reads as TGTGCCAGCAGACCCAACACAAGCTATGGCTACACCTTC.

The rearrangement links TRBV2 to TRBJ2-7; maybe TRBD2 (6 bases). There are 16 residues in the CDR3. Germline CDR1 reads SNHLY; CDR2 reads FYNNEI. V lost 5 bases to trimming and J lost 0 bases, with 17 bases between them. The CDR3 region is CASSPSGLLGSYEQYF. In DNA, the CDR3 is TGTGCCAGCAGTCCCAGCGGGCTACTGGGCTCCTACGAGCAGTACTTC.

V is TRBV28 and J is TRBJ2-3; 7 bases align to TRBD2. In germline, CDR1 is MDHEN, CDR2 SYDVKM. With 7 bases clipped from V and 4 bases from J, the junction kept 11 bases outside the gene matches. This CDR3 has 15 residues. The CDR3: CASIEGGGRADTQYF. The CDR3 nucleotides are TGTGCCAGCATCGAGGGCGGGGGTAGGGCAGATACGCAGTATTTT.

This clonotype appeared a few times. This sequence joins TRBV20-1 and TRBJ2-7; D uncertain. CDR1 and CDR2 from the germline V gene are DFQATT and SNEGSKA (reference sequence). The CDR3 extends over 13 amino acids. The V end was cut by 4 bases, the J end by 2 bases, with 12 bases between. The DNA for the CDR3 is TGCAGTGCTAATACCGGGTTCCCCTACGAGCAGTACTTC. Its protein product is CSANTGFPYEQYF.

The gene calls are TRBV5-1 and TRBJ2-1, with 10 bases matching TRBD1. Germline V gene sequence: CDR1 SGHRS, CDR2 YFSETQ. V lost 4 bases, J lost 7 bases, and 11 bases stayed unmatched. The CDR3 is made up of 16 amino acids. This CDR3 is CASSQTRQGAGNEQFF. The DNA of the CDR3 is TGCGCCAGCAGCCAGACTCGACAGGGGGCGGGTAATGAGCAGTTCTTC.